These T cell receptor beta chains were read from a single sample in a study of T cells in localized non-small cell lung cancer. This table comes from immunoSEQ multiplex PCR, and its TCRdb copy is limited to in-frame clones, with some not included. The sample lists roughly 40,000 clones, under 90% occurring once. The sample in question was peripheral blood mononuclear cells, obtained before any cancer treatment. These receptors came from a male donor aged 60 or over with stage II lung adenocarcinoma. Both conserved end residues are part of each CDR3. The D gene is left open where the match is weak. Not every row has a clone size; where given, it reads once, few, many or a size class.

size,J,V,length,D,CDR3,DNA
.,TRBJ1-2,TRBV19,13,.,CASSMRGNYGYTF,TGTGCCAGTAGTATGAGGGGAAACTATGGCTACACCTTC
.,TRBJ2-3,TRBV6-5,11,.,CASSERNTQYF,TGTGCCAGCAGTGAGAGGAATACGCAGTATTTT
.,TRBJ2-3,TRBV10-3,14,.,CAISRGASTDTQYF,TGTGCCATCAGCAGGGGCGCTAGCACAGATACGCAGTATTTT
.,TRBJ1-2,TRBV6-1,14,TRBD1,CASREGGAGYGYTF,TGTGCCAGCAGAGAAGGGGGCGCGGGCTATGGCTACACCTTC
.,TRBJ2-3,TRBV2,14,.,CADGGEVGTDTQYF,TGTGCCGATGGAGGGGAAGTAGGCACAGATACGCAGTATTTT
.,TRBJ2-1,TRBV4-1,16,TRBD2,CASSQDRASGDNEQFF,TGCGCCAGCAGCCAAGATAGGGCTAGCGGGGACAATGAGCAGTTCTTC
.,TRBJ2-3,TRBV2,17,TRBD2,CASRASGSLGKTDTQYF,TGTGCCAGCAGGGCTAGCGGGAGCCTGGGAAAAACAGATACGCAGTATTTT
.,TRBJ1-1,TRBV28,13,.,CASSLVRGTEAFF,TGTGCCAGCAGTTTGGTCAGGGGAACTGAAGCTTTCTTT
.,TRBJ1-3,TRBV5-5,15,.,CASSNDRLIGNTIYF,TGTGCCAGCAGCAACGACAGACTAATTGGAAACACCATATATTTT
once,TRBJ2-5,TRBV5-1,15,TRBD2,CASSLTSGSGETQYF,TGCGCCAGCAGCTTGACTAGCGGGAGCGGGGAGACCCAGTACTTC
.,TRBJ2-1,TRBV4-2,15,.,CASSQVRYGWNEQFF,TGTGCCAGCAGCCAAGTGCGGTACGGGTGGAATGAGCAGTTCTTC
.,TRBJ2-3,TRBV27,11,.,CASSSTDTQYF,TGTGCCAGCAGTTCCACAGATACGCAGTATTTT
few,TRBJ2-1,TRBV7-3,15,TRBD2,CASSLLTSGRNEQFF,TGTGCCAGCAGCTTACTGACTAGCGGGAGGAATGAGCAGTTCTTC
.,TRBJ1-1,TRBV5-4,12,.,CASSAYRESAFF,TGTGCCAGCAGCGCCTACAGGGAGTCGGCTTTCTTT
few,TRBJ1-3,TRBV28,15,.,CASSVPDIAGNTIYF,TGTGCCAGCAGCGTCCCGGACATCGCTGGAAACACCATATATTTT
.,TRBJ2-6,TRBV11-1,15,.,CASSKDHSGANVLTF,TGTGCCAGCAGCAAGGATCACTCTGGGGCCAACGTCCTGACTTTC
.,TRBJ1-2,TRBV6-1,15,.,CASSEVFNGGYGYTF,TGTGCCAGCAGTGAAGTCTTTAACGGTGGCTATGGCTACACCTTC
.,TRBJ2-7,TRBV7-3,14,.,CASSLHQGPYEQYF,TGTGCCAGCAGCTTACATCAGGGCCCCTACGAGCAGTACTTC
.,TRBJ2-1,TRBV14,14,TRBD2,CASSHTSGYNEQFF,TGTGCCAGCAGCCATACTAGCGGATACAATGAGCAGTTCTTC
.,TRBJ1-5,TRBV6-5,13,.,CASSPGLHQPQHF,TGTGCCAGCAGCCCAGGGTTGCATCAGCCCCAGCATTTT
.,TRBJ2-2,TRBV18,14,.,CASSPQAALRELFF,TGTGCCAGCTCACCACAGGCCGCACTCCGGGAGCTGTTTTTT
.,TRBJ2-3,TRBV18,13,.,CASSRAGTDTQYF,TGTGCCAGCTCACGAGCGGGCACAGATACGCAGTATTTT
.,TRBJ2-7,TRBV10-3,13,TRBD1,CAISEQGWSEQYF,TGTGCCATCAGTGAACAGGGGTGGAGCGAGCAGTACTTC
.,TRBJ1-3,TRBV2,15,.,CASSVSQGSGNTIYF,TGTGCCAGCAGTGTATCCCAGGGTTCCGGAAACACCATATATTTT
.,TRBJ2-2,TRBV7-9,15,TRBD1,CASSSTGGSGGELFF,TGTGCCAGCAGCTCTACAGGGGGCTCGGGCGGGGAGCTGTTTTTT
.,TRBJ2-1,TRBV11-2,14,.,CASSFTGDYNEQFF,TGTGCCAGCAGCTTCACCGGGGACTACAATGAGCAGTTCTTC
once,TRBJ2-1,TRBV7-2,15,.,CASSAARGGYNEQFF,TGTGCCAGCAGCGCTGCCAGGGGGGGCTACAATGAGCAGTTCTTC
.,TRBJ1-2,TRBV6-1,13,.,CASSFGGALGYTF,TGTGCCAGCAGCTTCGGAGGGGCGCTTGGCTACACCTTC
.,TRBJ1-1,TRBV5-1,13,.,CASSSSPSTEAFF,TGCGCCAGCAGCTCGAGTCCGAGCACTGAAGCTTTCTTT
.,TRBJ2-5,TRBV7-2,12,.,CASRGDQETQYF,TGTGCCAGCAGGGGGGATCAAGAGACCCAGTACTTC
.,TRBJ2-4,TRBV7-2,12,.,CASSFGVHIQYF,TGTGCCAGCAGCTTCGGGGTTCACATTCAGTACTTC
.,TRBJ2-7,TRBV4-1,14,.,CASSQGVTSYEQYF,TGCGCCAGCAGCCAAGGCGTTACAAGCTACGAGCAGTACTTC
.,TRBJ2-5,TRBV2,13,TRBD1,CASGGRQGETQYF,TGTGCCAGCGGGGGTCGACAGGGGGAGACCCAGTACTTC
once,TRBJ1-1,TRBV5-4,12,.,CASSLALGEAFF,TGTGCCAGCAGCTTGGCCCTCGGAGAAGCTTTCTTT
.,TRBJ2-1,TRBV2,15,TRBD2,CASRGTSGLYNEQFF,TGTGCCAGCAGGGGGACTAGCGGGCTCTACAATGAGCAGTTCTTC
.,TRBJ1-5,TRBV18,13,.,CASSPSARGHQHF,TGTGCCAGCTCACCTTCTGCTAGGGGACACCAGCATTTT
.,TRBJ2-1,TRBV4-3,15,TRBD2,CASSQASGDYNEQFF,TGCGCCAGCAGCCAAGCTAGCGGAGACTACAATGAGCAGTTCTTC
.,TRBJ1-2,TRBV5-1,14,.,CASSSRTGNYGYTF,TGCGCCAGCAGCTCACGAACCGGTAATTATGGCTACACCTTC
.,TRBJ2-4,TRBV18,12,TRBD1,CASSPGQGIQYF,TGTGCCAGCTCTCCCGGACAGGGCATTCAGTACTTC
.,TRBJ2-5,TRBV7-6,13,.,CASSYLVRQTQYF,TGTGCCAGCAGCTACCTAGTCAGACAGACCCAGTACTTC
few,TRBJ2-5,TRBV6-6,14,.,CASSSIRGQETQYF,TGTGCCAGCAGTTCCATTAGGGGGCAAGAGACCCAGTACTTC
.,TRBJ1-4,TRBV6-6,16,.,CASSPRTTTSNEKLFF,TGTGCCAGCAGCCCCCGGACGACAACCTCTAATGAAAAACTGTTTTTT
.,TRBJ1-2,TRBV4-3,15,.,CASSQERTDNYGYTF,TGCGCCAGCAGCCAAGAAAGGACAGACAACTATGGCTACACCTTC
.,TRBJ1-2,TRBV7-2,14,.,CASIKAAGNYGYTF,TGTGCCAGCATTAAGGCAGCCGGCAACTATGGCTACACCTTC
.,TRBJ1-1,TRBV30,14,.,CAWRGRRTNTEAFF,TGTGCCTGGAGGGGACGGAGGACGAACACTGAAGCTTTCTTT